A single sample is the source of the 8 T cell receptor beta chains below, sequenced in a study of PD-1 blockade in classical Hodgkin lymphoma. Sequencing was performed with immunoSEQ multiplex PCR; in TCRdb, only in-frame clones are kept and a portion is missing. This table holds 150,000 or so clones, approximately 80% found once. All patients relapsed after autologous stem cell transplantation, and brentuximab vedotin exposure varied. The sample here was peripheral blood mononuclear cells (PBMCs), taken before the second cycle of nivolumab. These receptors were obtained from a human donor with classical Hodgkin lymphoma.

The chain is built from TRBV11-3 and TRBJ2-2, with D tentatively TRBD1 (7 bases). Germline CDR1 SGHNT, CDR2 YENEEA. V lost 6 bases and J 3 bases, leaving 11 bases between the germline ends. The CDR3 is 14 residues long. The CDR3 DNA reads as TGTGCCAGCAGGCGGGACAGAGACACCGGGGAGCTGTTTTTT. Amino acid sequence: CASRRDRDTGELFF.

The chain carries TRBV28 and TRBJ2-3; D may be TRBD1 (5 bases). The ends were cut back, 7 bases at V and 4 bases at J, with 18 bases in the middle. CDR3 size: 15 residues. Germline V gene data show CDR1 as MDHEN and CDR2 as SYDVKM. Here the CDR3 reads CASKAAGIWSDTQYF. The CDR3, as DNA: TGTGCCAGCAAAGCTGCAGGGATTTGGTCAGATACGCAGTATTTT.

This clone is a singleton in its sample. The chain recombines TRBV4-2 with TRBJ2-7; D may be TRBD1 (6 bases). The V gene's germline CDR1 is LGHNA and CDR2 YNFKEQ. The V end lost 0 bases, the J end lost 3 bases, and 15 bases lay between the germline ends. There are 16 residues in the CDR3. CDR3 DNA sequence: TGTGCCAGCAGCCAAGAATTGCCAGGGGCGATCTACGAGCAGTACTTC. This translates into CASSQELPGAIYEQYF.

The chain joins TRBV7-9 to TRBJ1-1, with D unclear. This CDR3 comprises 13 residues. From germline, CDR1 is SEHNR and CDR2 FQNEAQ (reference sequence). V lost 3 bases to trimming and J lost 1 base, with 6 bases between them. The CDR3 is CASSLAENTEAFF. The CDR3, as DNA: TGTGCCAGCAGCTTGGCAGAGAACACTGAAGCTTTCTTT.

The gene calls are TRBV5-6 and TRBJ2-7; no reliable D call. Trimming took 1 base from V and 7 from J, leaving 6 bases between them. Germline values: CDR1 SGHDT, CDR2 YYEEEE. The CDR3 has 11 residues. CDR3 coding DNA: TGTGCCAGCAGCTTGTTTCAGGAGCAGTACTTC. Translated: CASSLFQEQYF.

DNA for the CDR3: TGTGCCAGCAGCTTCTCCGGGACTAGCGGGGAAACCTACGAGCAGTACTTC. Amino acids: CASSFSGTSGETYEQYF. V usage is TRBV7-3 and J usage is TRBJ2-7, with 13 bases that match TRBD2. CDR3 length: 17 amino acids. CDR1 and CDR2 from the germline V gene are SGHTA and FQGTGA. The junction had 7 bases not matched to a gene; V was cut back by 3 bases and J by 2 bases.

V gene TRBV2 combines with J gene TRBJ1-1; 9 positions match TRBD1. Germline lookup yields CDR1 SNHLY and CDR2 FYNNEI. V lost 1 base to trimming and J lost 5 bases; unmatched junction nucleotides: 5. The CDR3 loop spans 15 amino acids. For the CDR3, the DNA is TGTGCCAGCAGTGAAGAGGGGACAGGGTGGACTGAAGCTTTCTTT. Its protein is CASSEEGTGWTEAFF.

This clone was detected only once. V and J are TRBV4-1 and TRBJ1-1, with D possibly matching TRBD1 (5 bases). This CDR3 has 17 residues. Looked up from germline, CDR1 is MGHRA and CDR2 is YSYEKL. V lost 1 base and J lost 3, with 18 bases in between. The CDR3 DNA follows: TGCGCCAGCAGCCAAGCCGTCCAGGGCCGAGGGCACACTGAAGCTTTCTTT. Its protein is CASSQAVQGRGHTEAFF.